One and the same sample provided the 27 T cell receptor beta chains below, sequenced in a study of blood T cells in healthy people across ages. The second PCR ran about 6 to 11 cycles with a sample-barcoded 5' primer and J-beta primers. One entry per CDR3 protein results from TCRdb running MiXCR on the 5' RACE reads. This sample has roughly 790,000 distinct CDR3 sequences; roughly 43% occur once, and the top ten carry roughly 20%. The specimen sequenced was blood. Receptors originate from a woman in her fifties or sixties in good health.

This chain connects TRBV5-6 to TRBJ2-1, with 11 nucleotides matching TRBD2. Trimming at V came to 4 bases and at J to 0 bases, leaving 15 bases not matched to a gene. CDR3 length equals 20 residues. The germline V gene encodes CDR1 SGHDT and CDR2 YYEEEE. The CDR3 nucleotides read TGTGCCAGCAGCCCCGGGACTAGCGGAGCCGAGCCCTACTCCTACAATGAGCAGTTCTTC. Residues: CASSPGTSGAEPYSYNEQFF.

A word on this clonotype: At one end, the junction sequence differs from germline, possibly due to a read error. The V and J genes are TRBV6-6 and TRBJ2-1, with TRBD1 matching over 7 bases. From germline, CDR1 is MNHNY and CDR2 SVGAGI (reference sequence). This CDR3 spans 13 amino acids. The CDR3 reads CTSSRDRYNEQFF. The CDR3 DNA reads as TGTACCAGCAGCAGGGACAGATACAATGAGCAGTTCTTC.

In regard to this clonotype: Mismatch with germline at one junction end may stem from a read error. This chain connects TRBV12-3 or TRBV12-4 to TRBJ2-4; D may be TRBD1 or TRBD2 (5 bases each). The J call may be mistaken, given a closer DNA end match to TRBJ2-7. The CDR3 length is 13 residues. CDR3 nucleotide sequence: TGTGCCAGCAGTTTGGGGGTGTCCTGCGAGCAGTACTTC. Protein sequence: CASSLGVSCEQYF.

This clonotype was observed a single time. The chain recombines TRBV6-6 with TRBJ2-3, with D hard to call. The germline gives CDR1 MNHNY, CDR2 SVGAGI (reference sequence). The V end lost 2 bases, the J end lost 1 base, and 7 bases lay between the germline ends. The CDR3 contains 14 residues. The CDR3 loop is CASSYPSGTDTQYF. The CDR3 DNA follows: TGTGCCAGCAGTTACCCCTCTGGCACAGATACGCAGTATTTT.

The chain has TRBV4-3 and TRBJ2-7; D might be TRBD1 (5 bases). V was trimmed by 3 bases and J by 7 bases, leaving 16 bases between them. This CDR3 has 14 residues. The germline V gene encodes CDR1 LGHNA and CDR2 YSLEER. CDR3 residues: CASSQDTGWDEQYF. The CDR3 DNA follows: TGCGCCAGCAGCCAGGACACTGGGTGGGATGAGCAGTACTTC.

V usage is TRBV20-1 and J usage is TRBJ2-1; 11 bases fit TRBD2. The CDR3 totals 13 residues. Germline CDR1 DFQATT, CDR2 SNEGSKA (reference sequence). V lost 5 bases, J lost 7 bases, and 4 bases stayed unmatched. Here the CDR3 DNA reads TGCAGTGCTCTAGCGGGAGGCATGAATGAGCAGTTCTTC. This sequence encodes CSALAGGMNEQFF.

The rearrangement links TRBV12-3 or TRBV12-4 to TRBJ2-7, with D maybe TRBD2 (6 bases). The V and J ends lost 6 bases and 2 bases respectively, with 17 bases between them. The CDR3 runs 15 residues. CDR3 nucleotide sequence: TGTGCCAGCAGCCGACGGGGGACCTCCGCCTACGAGCAGTACTTC. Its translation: CASSRRGTSAYEQYF.

The CDR3 coding sequence is TGTGCCAGCAGCCTTCAAGTAGCGGGAGGGCCGTTGAATGAGCAGTTCTTC. It yields the protein CASSLQVAGGPLNEQFF. The chain uses TRBV12-3 or TRBV12-4 and TRBJ2-1; the match to TRBD2 covers 11 bases. The ends lost 6 bases at V and 7 bases at J; junction bases unmatched: 14. CDR3 length: 17 amino acids.

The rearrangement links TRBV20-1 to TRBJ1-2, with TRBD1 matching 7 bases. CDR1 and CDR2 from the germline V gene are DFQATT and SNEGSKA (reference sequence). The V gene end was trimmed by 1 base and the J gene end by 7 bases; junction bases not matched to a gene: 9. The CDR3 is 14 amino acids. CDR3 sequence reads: CSARGGTARGGYTF. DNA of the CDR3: TGCAGTGCTAGAGGAGGGACAGCTAGGGGTGGCTACACCTTC.

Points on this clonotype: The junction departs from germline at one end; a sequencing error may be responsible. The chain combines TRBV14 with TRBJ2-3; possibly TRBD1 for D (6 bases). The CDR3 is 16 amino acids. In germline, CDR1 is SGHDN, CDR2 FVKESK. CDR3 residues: CAGSQGGQLLTDTQYF. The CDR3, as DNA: TGTGCCGGCAGCCAAGGGGGTCAGTTGCTCACAGATACGCAGTATTTT. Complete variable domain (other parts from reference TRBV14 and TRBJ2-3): EAGVTQFPSHSVIEKGQTVTLRCDPISGHDNLYWYRRVMGKEIKFLLHFVKESKQDESGMPNNRFLAERTGGTYSTLKVQPAELEDSGVYFCAGSQGGQLLTDTQYFGPGTRLTVL.

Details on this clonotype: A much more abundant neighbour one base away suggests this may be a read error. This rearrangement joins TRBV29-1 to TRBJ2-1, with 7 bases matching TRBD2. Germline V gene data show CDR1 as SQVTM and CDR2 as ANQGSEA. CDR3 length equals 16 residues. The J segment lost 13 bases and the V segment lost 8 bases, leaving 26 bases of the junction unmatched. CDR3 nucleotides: TGCAGCATCCCCAGGACTAGGGTGGTGGGGGAAGAGACCCAGTTCTTC. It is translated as CSIPRTRVVGEETQFF.

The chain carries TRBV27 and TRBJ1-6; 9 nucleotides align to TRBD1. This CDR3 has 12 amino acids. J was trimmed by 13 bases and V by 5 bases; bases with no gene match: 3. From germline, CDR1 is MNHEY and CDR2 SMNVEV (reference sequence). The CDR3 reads CASSDRGSPLHF. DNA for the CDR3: TGTGCCAGCAGTGACAGGGGGTCGCCCCTCCACTTT.

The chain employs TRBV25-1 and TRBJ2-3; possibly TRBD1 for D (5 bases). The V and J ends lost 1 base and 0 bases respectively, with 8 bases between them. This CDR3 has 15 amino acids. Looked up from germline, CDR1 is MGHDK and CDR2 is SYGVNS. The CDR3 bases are TGTGCCAGCAGTGAATTGCAGGGAAGCACAGATACGCAGTATTTT. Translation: CASSELQGSTDTQYF.

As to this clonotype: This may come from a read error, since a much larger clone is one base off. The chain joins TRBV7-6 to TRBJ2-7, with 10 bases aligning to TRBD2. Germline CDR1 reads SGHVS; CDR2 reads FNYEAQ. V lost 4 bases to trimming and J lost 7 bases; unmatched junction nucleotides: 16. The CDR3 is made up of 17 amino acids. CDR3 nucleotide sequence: TGTGCCAGCAGCTCAGAGGGACTAGCGACAGAACGGGATGAGCAGTACTTC. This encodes CASSSEGLATERDEQYF.

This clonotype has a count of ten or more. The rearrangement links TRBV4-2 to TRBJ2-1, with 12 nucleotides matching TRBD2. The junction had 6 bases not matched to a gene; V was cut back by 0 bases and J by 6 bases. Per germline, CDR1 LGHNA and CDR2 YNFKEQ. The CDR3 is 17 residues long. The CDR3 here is CASSQELAGGRANEQFF. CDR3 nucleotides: TGTGCCAGCAGCCAAGAGCTAGCGGGAGGGCGGGCCAATGAGCAGTTCTTC.

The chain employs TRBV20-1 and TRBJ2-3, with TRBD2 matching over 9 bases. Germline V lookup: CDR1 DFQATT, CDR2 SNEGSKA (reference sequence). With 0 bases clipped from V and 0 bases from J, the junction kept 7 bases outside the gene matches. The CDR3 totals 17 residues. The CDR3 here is CSARDPRLADSTDTQYF. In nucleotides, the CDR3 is TGCAGTGCTAGAGACCCCAGACTAGCGGACAGCACAGATACGCAGTATTTT.

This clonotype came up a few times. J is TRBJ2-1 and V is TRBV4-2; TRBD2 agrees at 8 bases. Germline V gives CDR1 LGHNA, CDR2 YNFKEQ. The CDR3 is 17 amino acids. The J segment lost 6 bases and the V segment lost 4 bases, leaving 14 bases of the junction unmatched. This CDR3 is CASSLPIRRGGINEQFF. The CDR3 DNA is TGTGCCAGCAGCCTCCCTATTCGACGGGGGGGTATCAATGAGCAGTTCTTC.

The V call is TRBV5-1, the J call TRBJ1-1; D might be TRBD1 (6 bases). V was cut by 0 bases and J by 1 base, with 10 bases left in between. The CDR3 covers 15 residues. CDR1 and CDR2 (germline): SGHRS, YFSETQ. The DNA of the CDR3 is TGCGCCAGCAGCTTGGCAGGGGTTGGGAACACTGAAGCTTTCTTT. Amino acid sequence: CASSLAGVGNTEAFF.

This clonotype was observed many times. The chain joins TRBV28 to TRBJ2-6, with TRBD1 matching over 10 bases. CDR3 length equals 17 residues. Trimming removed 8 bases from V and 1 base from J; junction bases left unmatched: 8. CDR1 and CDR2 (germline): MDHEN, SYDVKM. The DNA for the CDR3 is TGTGCCAGCGGATCCGGGACAGGGGTTTCTGGGGCCAACGTCCTGACTTTC. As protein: CASGSGTGVSGANVLTF.

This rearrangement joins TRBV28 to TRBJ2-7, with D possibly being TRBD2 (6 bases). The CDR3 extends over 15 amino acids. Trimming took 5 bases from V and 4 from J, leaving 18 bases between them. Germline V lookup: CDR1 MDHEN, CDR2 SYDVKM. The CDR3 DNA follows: TGTGCCAGCAGTCGGACATCCGGTGGGGGGTACGAGCAGTACTTC. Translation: CASSRTSGGGYEQYF.

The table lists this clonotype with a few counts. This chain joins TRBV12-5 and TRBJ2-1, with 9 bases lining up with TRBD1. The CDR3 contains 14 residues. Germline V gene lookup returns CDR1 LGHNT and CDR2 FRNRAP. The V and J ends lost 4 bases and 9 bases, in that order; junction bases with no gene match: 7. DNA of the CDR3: TGTGCTAGTGGTTATGGGACAGGGAACGGTGAGCAGTTCTTC. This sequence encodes CASGYGTGNGEQFF.

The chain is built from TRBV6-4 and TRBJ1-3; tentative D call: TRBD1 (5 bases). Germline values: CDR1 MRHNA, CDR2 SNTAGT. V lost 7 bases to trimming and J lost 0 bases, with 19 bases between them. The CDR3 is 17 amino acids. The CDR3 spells CASTKPGRLNSGNTIYF. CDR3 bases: TGTGCCAGCACCAAACCGGGACGCCTAAACTCTGGAAACACCATATATTTT.

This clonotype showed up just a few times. The CDR3 is CARLGKRDGHEQFF. Here the CDR3 DNA reads TGTGCCAGGCTAGGCAAGCGGGATGGGCATGAGCAGTTCTTC. The chain links TRBV6-2 or TRBV6-3 to TRBJ2-1, with 7 bases matching TRBD2. The CDR3 sequence is 14 residues long. Germline V CDR1 and CDR2: MNHEY, SVGEGT. J gave up 8 bases and V 9 bases, and 13 bases lay outside the gene matches.

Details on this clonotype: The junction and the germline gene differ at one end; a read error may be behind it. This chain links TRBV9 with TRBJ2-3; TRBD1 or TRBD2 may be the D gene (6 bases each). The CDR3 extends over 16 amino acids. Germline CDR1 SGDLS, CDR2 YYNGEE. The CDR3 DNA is TGCGCCAGCAGCGTAGGTACGGGGGCGATCACAGATACGCAGTATTTT. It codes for CASSVGTGAITDTQYF.

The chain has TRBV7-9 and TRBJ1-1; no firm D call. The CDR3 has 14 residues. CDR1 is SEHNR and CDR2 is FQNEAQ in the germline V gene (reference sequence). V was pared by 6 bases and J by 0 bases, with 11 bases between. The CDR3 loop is CASSRASVNTEAFF. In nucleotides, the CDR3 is TGTGCCAGCAGTCGGGCCTCGGTGAACACTGAAGCTTTCTTT.

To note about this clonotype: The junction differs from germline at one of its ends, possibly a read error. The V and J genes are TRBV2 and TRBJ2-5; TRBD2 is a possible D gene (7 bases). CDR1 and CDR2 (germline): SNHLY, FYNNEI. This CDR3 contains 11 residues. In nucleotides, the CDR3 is TGTGACAGCAGTGAAGGGGGGGTGAAGTACTTC. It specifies CDSSEGGVKYF. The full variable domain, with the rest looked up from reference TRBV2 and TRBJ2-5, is EPEVTQTPSHQVTQMGQEVILRCVPISNHLYFYWYRQILGQKVEFLVSFYNNEISEKSEIFDDQFSVERPDGSNFTLKIRSTKLEDSAMYFCDSSEGGVKYFGPGTRLLVL.

The CDR3 bases are TGTGCCAGCAGCCTTGAGTTCAGGGAGCTTGGCTACACCTTC. Translation gives CASSLEFRELGYTF. This chain connects TRBV7-2 to TRBJ1-2, with TRBD1 as a possible D gene (5 bases). V gave up 5 bases and J gave up 7 bases, with 17 bases separating them. Per the germline V gene, CDR1 is SGHTA and CDR2 is FQGNSA. The CDR3 is 14 amino acids.